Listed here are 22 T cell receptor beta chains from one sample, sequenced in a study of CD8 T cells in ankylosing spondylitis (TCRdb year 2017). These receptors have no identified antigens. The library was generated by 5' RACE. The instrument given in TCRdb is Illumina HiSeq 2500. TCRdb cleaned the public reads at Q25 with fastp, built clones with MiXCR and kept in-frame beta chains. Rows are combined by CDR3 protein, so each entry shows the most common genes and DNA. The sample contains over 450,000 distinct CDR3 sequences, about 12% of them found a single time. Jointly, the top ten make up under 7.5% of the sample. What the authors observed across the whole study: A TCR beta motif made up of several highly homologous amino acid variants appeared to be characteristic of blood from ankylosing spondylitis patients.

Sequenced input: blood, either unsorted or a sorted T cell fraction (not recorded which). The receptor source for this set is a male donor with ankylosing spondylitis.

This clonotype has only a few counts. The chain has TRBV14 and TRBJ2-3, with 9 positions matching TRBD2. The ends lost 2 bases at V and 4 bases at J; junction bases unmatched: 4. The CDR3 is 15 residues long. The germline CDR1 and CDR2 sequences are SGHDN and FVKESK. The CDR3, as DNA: TGTGCCAGCAGCCAAAATAGCGGGAGTCCAGATACGCAGTATTTT. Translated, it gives CASSQNSGSPDTQYF.

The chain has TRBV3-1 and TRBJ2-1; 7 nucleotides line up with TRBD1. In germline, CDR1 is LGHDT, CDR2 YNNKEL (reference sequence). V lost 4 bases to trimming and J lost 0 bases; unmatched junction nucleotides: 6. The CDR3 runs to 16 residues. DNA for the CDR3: TGTGCCAGCAGCCCGCAGGGGGAGCTCTCCTACAATGAGCAGTTCTTC. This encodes CASSPQGELSYNEQFF.

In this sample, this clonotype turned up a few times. CDR3 DNA: TGCAGTGCCCCACATCCGTCGAACACTGAAGCTTTCTTT. Amino acid sequence: CSAPHPSNTEAFF. This rearrangement joins TRBV20-1 to TRBJ1-1; D is unresolved. Per germline, CDR1 DFQATT and CDR2 SNEGSKA (reference sequence). The V and J ends lost 6 bases and 1 base respectively, with 12 bases between them. The CDR3 has 13 residues.

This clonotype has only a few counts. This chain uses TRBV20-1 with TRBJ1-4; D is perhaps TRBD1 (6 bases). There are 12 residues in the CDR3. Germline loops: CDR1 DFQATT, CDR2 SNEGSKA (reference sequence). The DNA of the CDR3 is TGCACTCTCCGGGGGGCTGGAGAAAAACTGTTTTTT. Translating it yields CTLRGAGEKLFF.

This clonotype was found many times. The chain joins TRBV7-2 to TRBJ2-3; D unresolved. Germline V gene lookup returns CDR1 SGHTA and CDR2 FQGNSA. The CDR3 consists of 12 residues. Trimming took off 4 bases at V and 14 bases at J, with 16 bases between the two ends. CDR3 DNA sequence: TGTGCCAGCAGCTCGCAGCGTGCCCTGGGGTATTTT. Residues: CASSSQRALGYF.

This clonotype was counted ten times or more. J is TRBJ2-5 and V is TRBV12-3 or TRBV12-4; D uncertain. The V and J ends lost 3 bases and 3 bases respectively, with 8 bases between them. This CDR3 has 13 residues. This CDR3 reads CASSLAAEETQYF. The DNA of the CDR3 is TGTGCCAGCAGTTTGGCGGCCGAAGAGACCCAGTACTTC.

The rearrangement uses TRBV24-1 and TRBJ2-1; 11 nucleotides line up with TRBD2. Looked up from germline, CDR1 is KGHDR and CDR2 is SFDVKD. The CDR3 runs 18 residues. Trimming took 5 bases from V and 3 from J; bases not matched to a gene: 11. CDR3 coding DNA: TGTGCCACCAGTGGCATTATGGGACTAGCGGATAACTACAATGAGCAGTTCTTC. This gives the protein CATSGIMGLADNYNEQFF.

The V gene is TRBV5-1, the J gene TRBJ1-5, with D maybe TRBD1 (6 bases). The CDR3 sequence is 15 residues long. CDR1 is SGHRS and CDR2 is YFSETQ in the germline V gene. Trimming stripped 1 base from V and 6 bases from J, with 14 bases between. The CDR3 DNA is TGCGCCAGCAGCTTGCAGGGGAATTTGGGTCAGCCCCAGCATTTT. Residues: CASSLQGNLGQPQHF.

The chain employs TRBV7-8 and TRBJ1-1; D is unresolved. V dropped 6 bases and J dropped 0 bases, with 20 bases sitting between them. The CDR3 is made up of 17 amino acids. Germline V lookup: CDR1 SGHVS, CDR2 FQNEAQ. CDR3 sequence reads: CASRRRSGEGMNTEAFF. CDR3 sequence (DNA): TGTGCCAGCAGGAGGCGGTCCGGCGAGGGTATGAACACTGAAGCTTTCTTT. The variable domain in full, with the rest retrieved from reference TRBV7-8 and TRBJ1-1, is GAGVSQSPRYKVAKRGQDVALRCDPISGHVSLFWYQQALGQGPEFLTYFQNEAQLDKSGLPSDRFFAERPEGSVSTLKIQRTQQEDSAVYLCASRRRSGEGMNTEAFFGQGTRLTVV.

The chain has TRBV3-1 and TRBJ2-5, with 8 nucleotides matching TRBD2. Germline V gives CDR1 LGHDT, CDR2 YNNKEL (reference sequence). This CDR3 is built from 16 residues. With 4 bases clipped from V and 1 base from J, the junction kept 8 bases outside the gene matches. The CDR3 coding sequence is TGTGCCAGCAGCCTCGGGGTTAGCGGGACCCAAGAGACCCAGTACTTC. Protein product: CASSLGVSGTQETQYF.

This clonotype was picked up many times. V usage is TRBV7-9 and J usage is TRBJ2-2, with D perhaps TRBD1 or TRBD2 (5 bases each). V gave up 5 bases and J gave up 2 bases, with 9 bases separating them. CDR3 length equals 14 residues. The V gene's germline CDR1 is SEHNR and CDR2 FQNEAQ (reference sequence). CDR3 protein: CASSPGTNTGELFF. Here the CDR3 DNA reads TGTGCCAGCAGCCCTGGGACCAACACCGGGGAGCTGTTTTTT. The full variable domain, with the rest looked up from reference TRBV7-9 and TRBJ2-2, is DTGVSQNPRHKITKRGQNVTFRCDPISEHNRLYWYRQTLGQGPEFLTYFQNEAQLEKSRLLSDRFSAERPKGSFSTLEIQRTEQGDSAMYLCASSPGTNTGELFFGEGSRLTVL.

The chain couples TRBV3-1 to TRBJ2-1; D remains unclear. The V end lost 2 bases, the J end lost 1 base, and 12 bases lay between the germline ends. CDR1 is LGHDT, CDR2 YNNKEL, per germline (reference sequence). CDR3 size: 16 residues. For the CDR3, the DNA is TGTGCCAGCAGCCAACGTAGGAGTTTTTCCTACAATGAGCAGTTCTTC. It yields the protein CASSQRRSFSYNEQFF.

CDR3 sequence: CASRSSRTGLGQYF. The CDR3 nucleotides are TGTGCCAGCAGATCGAGCCGCACAGGGTTAGGGCAGTATTTT. V usage is TRBV11-2 and J usage is TRBJ2-3; TRBD1 might be the D (6 bases). The V end was cut by 6 bases, the J end by 11 bases, with 21 bases between. Germline V lookup: CDR1 SGHAT, CDR2 FQNNGV. The CDR3 has 14 amino acids.

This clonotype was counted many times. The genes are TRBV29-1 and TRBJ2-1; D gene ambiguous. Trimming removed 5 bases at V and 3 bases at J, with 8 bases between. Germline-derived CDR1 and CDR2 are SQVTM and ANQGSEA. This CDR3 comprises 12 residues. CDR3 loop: CSVINSYNEQFF. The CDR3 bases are TGCAGCGTTATAAATAGCTACAATGAGCAGTTCTTC.

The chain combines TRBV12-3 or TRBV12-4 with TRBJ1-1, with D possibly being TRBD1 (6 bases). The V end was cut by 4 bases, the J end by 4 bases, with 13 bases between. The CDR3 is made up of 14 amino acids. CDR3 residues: CASSSTGMATEAFF. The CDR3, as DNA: TGTGCCAGCAGTTCTACAGGGATGGCCACTGAAGCTTTCTTT.

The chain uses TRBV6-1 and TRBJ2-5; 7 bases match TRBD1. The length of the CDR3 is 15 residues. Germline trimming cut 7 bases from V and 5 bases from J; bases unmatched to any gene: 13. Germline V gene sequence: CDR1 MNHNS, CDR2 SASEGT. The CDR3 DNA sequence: TGTGCCAGCAACCCCCGACAGGGAGATTGGGAGACCCAGTACTTC. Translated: CASNPRQGDWETQYF.

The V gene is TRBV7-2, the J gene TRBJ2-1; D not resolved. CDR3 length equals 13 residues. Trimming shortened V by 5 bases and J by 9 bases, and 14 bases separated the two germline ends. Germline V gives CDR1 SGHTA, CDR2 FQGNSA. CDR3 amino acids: CASSLVEFTEQFF. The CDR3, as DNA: TGTGCCAGCAGCCTCGTCGAATTCACTGAGCAGTTCTTC. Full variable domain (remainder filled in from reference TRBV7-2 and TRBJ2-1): GAGVSQSPSNKVTEKGKDVELRCDPISGHTALYWYRQSLGQGLEFLIYFQGNSAPDKSGLPSDRFSAERTGGSVSTLTIQRTQQEDSAVYLCASSLVEFTEQFFGPGTRLTVL.

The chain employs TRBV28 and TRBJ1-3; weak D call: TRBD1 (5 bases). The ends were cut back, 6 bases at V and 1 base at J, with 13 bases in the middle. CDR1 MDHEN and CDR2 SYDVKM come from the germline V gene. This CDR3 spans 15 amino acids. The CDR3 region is CASSLPRESGNTIYF. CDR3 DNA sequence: TGTGCCAGCAGCCTCCCCAGGGAGTCTGGAAACACCATATATTTT.

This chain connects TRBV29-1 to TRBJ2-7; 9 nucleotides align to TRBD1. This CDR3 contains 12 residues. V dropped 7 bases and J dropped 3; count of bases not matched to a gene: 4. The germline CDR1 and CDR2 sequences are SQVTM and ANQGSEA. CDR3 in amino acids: CSAPGQGYEQYF. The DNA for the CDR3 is TGCAGCGCTCCGGGACAGGGCTACGAGCAGTACTTC.

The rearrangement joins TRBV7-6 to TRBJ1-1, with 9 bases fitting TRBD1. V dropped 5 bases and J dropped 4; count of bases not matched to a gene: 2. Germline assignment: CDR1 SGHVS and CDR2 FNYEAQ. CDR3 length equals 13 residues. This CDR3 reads CASSGTGTTEAFF. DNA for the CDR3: TGTGCCAGCAGCGGGACAGGGACCACTGAAGCTTTCTTT.

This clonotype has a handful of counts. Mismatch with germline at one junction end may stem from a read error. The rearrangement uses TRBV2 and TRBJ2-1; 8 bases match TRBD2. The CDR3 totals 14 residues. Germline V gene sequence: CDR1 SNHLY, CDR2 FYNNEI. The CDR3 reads CASREVTSVDEQFF. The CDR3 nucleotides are TGTGCCAGCAGGGAAGTGACTAGCGTTGATGAGCAGTTCTTC.

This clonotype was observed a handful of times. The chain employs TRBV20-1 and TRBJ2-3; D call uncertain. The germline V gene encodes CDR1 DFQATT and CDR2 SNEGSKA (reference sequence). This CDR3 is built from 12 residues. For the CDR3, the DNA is TGCAGCCCGGCCGCGGGCACAGATACGCAGTATTTT. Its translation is CSPAAGTDTQYF.